This T cell receptor (beta chain) was recorded in a study of cytomegalovirus exposure and HLA in healthy donors. Concerning this clone: What it recognizes is unknown.

Trimming shortened V by 2 bases and J by 6 bases, and 12 bases separated the two germline ends. Germline V gives CDR1 SGHDT, CDR2 YYEEEE. The length of the CDR3 is 14 residues. General study results and limits: Some 17,000 TCR beta sequences were associated with HLA alleles at 0.05 false discovery rate in a later analysis. A reported reduction in N-insertions relative to the approximately 640-donor mean was seen in an Asian-associated ancestry cluster in a later analysis. Some highly shared sequence variants likely arose as a pipeline artifact.

A multiplex PCR was run with 60 Vbeta primers and 13 Jbeta primers. Method: immunoSEQ multiplex PCR; TCRdb's copy keeps in-frame clones and lacks some. This listing includes just under 90,000 clones. J is TRBJ1-5 and V is TRBV5-6; weak D call: TRBD1 (6 bases). Sequencing used PBMCs. This clonotype originated in a girl aged 10-17 years in good health and CMV-seropositive. The CDR3 DNA reads as TGTGCCAGCAGCTTAGGGGGTGGAGGTCAGCCCCAGCATTTT. Protein: CASSLGGGGQPQHF.